One and the same sample provided the 10 T cell receptor beta chains below, sequenced in a study of blood T cells in healthy people across ages. It was with a sample-barcoded 5' primer and a J-beta primer mix that a second PCR of roughly 7 to 12 cycles was run. TCRdb called the 5' RACE reads again in MiXCR, with one record for every CDR3 protein. The table includes roughly 2 million distinct CDR3 sequences, about 50% detected once. Sequenced: blood. The receptors here all came from a woman aged 40-49 years in good health.

J is TRBJ1-1 and V is TRBV6-2 or TRBV6-3; possibly TRBD1 for D (5 bases). Trimming shortened V by 7 bases and J by 0 bases, and 9 bases separated the two germline ends. Germline V gene data show CDR1 as MNHEY and CDR2 as SVGEGT. The CDR3 has 13 residues. The CDR3 here is CASNIQVNTEAFF. DNA of the CDR3: TGTGCCAGCAATATACAGGTGAACACTGAAGCTTTCTTT.

The J gene is TRBJ1-2, the V gene TRBV6-4; 10 bases agree with TRBD1. Germline-derived CDR1 and CDR2 are MRHNA and SNTAGT. With 5 bases clipped from V and 3 bases from J, the junction kept 6 bases outside the gene matches. The CDR3 runs to 15 residues. The DNA of the CDR3 is TGTGCCAGCAGTAGAGGGACAGGGGCCGACTATGGCTACACCTTC. It is translated as CASSRGTGADYGYTF.

This clonotype has just a few counts. This chain uses TRBV12-3 or TRBV12-4 with TRBJ2-5; 8 bases line up with TRBD2. Unmatched junction bases numbered 5, after V lost 3 bases and J lost 2 bases. The CDR3 runs to 15 residues. CDR3 sequence reads: CASSFPRGGQETQYF. The CDR3, as DNA: TGTGCCAGCAGTTTTCCCCGGGGGGGGCAAGAGACCCAGTACTTC.

The chain recombines TRBV20-1 with TRBJ1-5; D ambiguous. Germline CDR1 and CDR2: DFQATT and SNEGSKA (reference sequence). Deletions cut 0 bases from V and 7 bases from J, with 16 bases between. The CDR3 length is 15 residues. The CDR3 region has the DNA TGCAGTGCTAGAGATAGATTCCGGTCGGGGCAGCCCCAGCATTTT. Protein product: CSARDRFRSGQPQHF.

The rearrangement joins TRBV5-6 to TRBJ1-4; D may be TRBD1 (5 bases). V lost 4 bases and J 0 bases, leaving 19 bases between the germline ends. CDR3 length: 18 amino acids. Per germline, CDR1 SGHDT and CDR2 YYEEEE. Written as DNA, the CDR3 is TGTGCCAGCAGCGTCCCGGGACTCCAGCCCGCAACTAATGAAAAACTGTTTTTT. Its translation: CASSVPGLQPATNEKLFF.

This clonotype turned up a few times. The V and J genes are TRBV28 and TRBJ2-6, with D uncertain. With 2 bases removed from V and 0 bases from J, the gap between germline ends came to 20 bases. Germline V gene data show CDR1 as MDHEN and CDR2 as SYDVKM. This CDR3 comprises 20 residues. The CDR3 DNA follows: TGTGCCAGCAGTTTACGGTATAGGCGCCAGGTGAACTCTGGGGCCAACGTCCTGACTTTC. It encodes CASSLRYRRQVNSGANVLTF.

The chain has TRBV6-5 and TRBJ2-5; D tentatively fits TRBD1 or TRBD2 (7 bases each). The CDR3 covers 19 residues. Trimming shortened V by 4 bases and J by 0 bases, and 24 bases separated the two germline ends. Germline V gives CDR1 MNHEY, CDR2 SVGAGI. The CDR3 coding sequence is TGTGCCAGCAGTTCCACGACAGGGAGGGGGGGGCAGTACCAAGAGACCCAGTACTTC. Amino acids: CASSSTTGRGGQYQETQYF.

This clonotype was recorded a few times. This rearrangement joins TRBV2 to TRBJ2-7; D is possibly TRBD2 (6 bases). The CDR3 contains 16 residues. Germline V CDR1 and CDR2: SNHLY, FYNNEI. V was pared by 10 bases and J by 2 bases, with 24 bases between. This CDR3 reads CATRGTPGNGAYEQYF. CDR3 nucleotides: TGTGCCACCCGAGGGACTCCCGGTAATGGGGCCTACGAGCAGTACTTC.

The CDR3 is CAHQGMGTDTQYF. The DNA for the CDR3 is TGTGCCCACCAGGGGATGGGCACAGATACGCAGTATTTT. The rearrangement joins TRBV10-3 to TRBJ2-3; perhaps TRBD1 as D (6 bases). The germline gives CDR1 ENHRY, CDR2 SYGVKD. The CDR3 has 13 residues. V gave up 11 bases and J gave up 1 base, with 13 bases separating them.

The V and J genes are TRBV11-2 and TRBJ2-5, with 8 bases matching TRBD1. The trim removed 5 bases at V and 3 bases at J, leaving 5 bases unmatched. In germline, CDR1 is SGHAT, CDR2 FQNNGV. The CDR3 has 14 amino acids. The CDR3 sequence: CASSPIQGEETQYF. Written as DNA, the CDR3 is TGTGCCAGCAGCCCCATACAGGGGGAAGAGACCCAGTACTTC.